Listed below are T cell receptor beta chains from one sample, sequenced in a study of blood T cell repertoires in COVID-19. Sequencing used immunoSEQ multiplex PCR; TCRdb keeps in-frame clones, though not all of them. Found here are about 130,000 clones, approximately 87% of them singletons; the top ten hold less than 4.5%. Sequenced material: peripheral blood. The receptor source for this set is a woman aged 60-75 years with acute or convalescent COVID-19. CDR3s include the opening cysteine and the closing phenylalanine or tryptophan. D genes are given only for firm matches. Only part of the rows carry a size: once, few, many, or a class if the clone is expanded.

TRBD1 | NA | TRBJ1-5 | 16 | TRBV9 | TGTGCCAGCAGCGTACGCGACACAGGGGGCCCGGAGCCCCAGCATTTT | CASSVRDTGGPEPQHF
NA | NA | TRBJ1-5 | 14 | TRBV30 | TGTGCCTGGAGCTCCTGGGGGGGTGGCCAGCCCCAGCATTTT | CAWSSWGGGQPQHF
TRBD2 | NA | TRBJ2-7 | 15 | TRBV7-2 | TGTGCCAGCAGCTTGCAGACTAGCGGGACCTACGAGCAGTACTTC | CASSLQTSGTYEQYF
NA | once | TRBJ2-1 | 15 | TRBV11-3 | TGTGCCAGCAGTTTACAGGGCTTTTCCTACAATGAGCAGTTCTTC | CASSLQGFSYNEQFF
NA | NA | TRBJ2-3 | 16 | TRBV9 | TGTGCCAGCAGCGTAGGGACTGCCCCCAGCACAGATACGCAGTATTTT | CASSVGTAPSTDTQYF
TRBD1 | NA | TRBJ1-5 | 14 | TRBV30 | TGTGCCTGGGGGCCCGGGACAGGGGTTCTGGCCCAGCATTTT | CAWGPGTGVLAQHF
TRBD1 | NA | TRBJ2-1 | 13 | TRBV11-3 | TGTGCCAGCAGCCCAGGACAGGACAATGAGCAGTTCTTC | CASSPGQDNEQFF
TRBD2 | NA | TRBJ2-1 | 15 | TRBV28 | TGTGCCAGCAGTCAACCGCTCGGGACTAGAGATGAGCAGTTCTTC | CASSQPLGTRDEQFF
TRBD2 | NA | TRBJ2-7 | 17 | TRBV28 | TGTGCCAGCAGGCCCCGACGGGGGGTGACGTATTCCTACGAGCAGTACTTC | CASRPRRGVTYSYEQYF
TRBD1 | NA | TRBJ1-3 | 16 | TRBV28 | TGTGCCAGCAGCGAGGGACAGTTGACCTCTGGAAACACCATATATTTT | CASSEGQLTSGNTIYF
NA | NA | TRBJ2-2 | 12 | TRBV29-1 | TGCAGCGTTGGGGAGGTAGCAGGGGAGCTGTTTTTT | CSVGEVAGELFF
TRBD2 | NA | TRBJ2-2 | 13 | TRBV2 | TGTGCCAGCAGTGACGGGGGGTCTGGGGAGCTGTTTTTT | CASSDGGSGELFF
NA | NA | TRBJ2-7 | 12 | TRBV3-1/TRBV3-2 | TGTGCCAGCAGTTACGGCTCCTACGAGCAGTACTTC | CASSYGSYEQYF
TRBD2 | NA | TRBJ2-7 | 17 | TRBV9 | TGTGCCAGCAGCGTAGGGGCCCGGACTAGCGGCTCCTACGAGCAGTACTTC | CASSVGARTSGSYEQYF
NA | NA | TRBJ1-3 | 15 | TRBV6-5 | TGTGCCAGCAGTTACGCAGGGGCAACTGGAAACACCATATATTTT | CASSYAGATGNTIYF
NA | once | TRBJ1-2 | 15 | TRBV28 | TGTGCCAGCAGCCCCCTTGGGGCGGCTTACTATGGCTACACCTTC | CASSPLGAAYYGYTF
TRBD1 | NA | TRBJ2-5 | 15 | TRBV6-2/TRBV6-3 | TGTGCCAGCAGTTACGGACAGGGGGTTAGGGAGACCCAGTACTTC | CASSYGQGVRETQYF
NA | NA | TRBJ1-5 | 13 | TRBV5-1 | TGCGCCAGCGCACAGGCTAGCAATCAGCCCCAGCATTTT | CASAQASNQPQHF
TRBD1 | once | TRBJ1-1 | 13 | TRBV19 | TGTGCCAGTAACAAACAGGGGGCGACTGAAGCTTTCTTT | CASNKQGATEAFF
NA | NA | TRBJ2-2 | 14 | TRBV24-1 | TGTGCCACCAGTCGACAGACGAACACCGGGGAGCTGTTTTTT | CATSRQTNTGELFF
TRBD2 | NA | TRBJ2-5 | 14 | TRBV27 | TGTGCCAGCAGTTCGGGGAGCGGGATGGAGACCCAGTACTTC | CASSSGSGMETQYF
NA | NA | TRBJ1-2 | 13 | TRBV7-9 | TGTGCCAGCAGCTTAGGGCAGAATTATGGCTACACCTTC | CASSLGQNYGYTF
NA | NA | TRBJ1-1 | 12 | TRBV28 | TGTGCCAGCAGGGGGCAAGGCACTGAAGCTTTCTTT | CASRGQGTEAFF
NA | NA | TRBJ2-4 | 13 | TRBV9 | TGTGCCAGCAGCGTAGGGGCCGCAGACATTCAGTACTTC | CASSVGAADIQYF
TRBD1 | NA | TRBJ1-5 | 14 | TRBV27 | TGTGCCAGCAGGAGGACAGGGGGCAATCAGCCCCAGCATTTT | CASRRTGGNQPQHF
NA | NA | TRBJ2-6 | 19 | TRBV19 | TGTGCCAGTACCCCCTTAAGGAGGGGCTCACAGTCTGGGGCCAACGTCCTGACTTTC | CASTPLRRGSQSGANVLTF
NA | NA | TRBJ2-1 | 15 | TRBV9 | TGTGCCAGCAGCGGAGCCCAGGGGGGTTACAATGAGCAGTTCTTC | CASSGAQGGYNEQFF
NA | NA | TRBJ2-5 | 11 | TRBV20-1 | TGCAGTGCGGTTGGCGGCGCGGCCCAGTACTTC | CSAVGGAAQYF
NA | NA | TRBJ1-2 | 12 | TRBV2 | TGTGCCAGCAGGACAGAGCAGGATGGCTACACCTTC | CASRTEQDGYTF
NA | NA | TRBJ2-5 | 13 | TRBV29-1 | TGCAGCGTTGCTCTAGCATTAGAAGAGACCCAGTACTTC | CSVALALEETQYF
TRBD2 | few | TRBJ2-5 | 14 | TRBV29-1 | TGCAGCGTTGAGGCAGCGGGAGGATGGGAGACCCAGTACTTC | CSVEAAGGWETQYF
TRBD1 | NA | TRBJ1-6 | 15 | TRBV7-9 | TGTGCCAGCAGCTCATCGGGACAGTCGAATTCACCCCTCCACTTT | CASSSSGQSNSPLHF
NA | NA | TRBJ1-2 | 14 | TRBV19 | TGTGCCAGTAGTGGTAGCGTAGGGAACTATGGCTACACCTTC | CASSGSVGNYGYTF
TRBD1 | NA | TRBJ1-1 | 16 | TRBV30 | TGTGCCTGGCGACAAGGGGGCATGGAAGGGAACACTGAAGCTTTCTTT | CAWRQGGMEGNTEAFF
NA | NA | TRBJ1-1 | 17 | TRBV7-8 | TGTGCCAGCAGCTTAAGTCGGCCGGGACTCCGCCGCACTGAAGCTTTCTTT | CASSLSRPGLRRTEAFF
TRBD1 | NA | TRBJ1-4 | 14 | TRBV9 | TGTGCCAGCAGCAAGACAGGGTGGGGTGAAAAACTGTTTTTT | CASSKTGWGEKLFF
TRBD2 | NA | TRBJ2-5 | 13 | TRBV20-1 | TGCAGTGCTAGTTTCCCCGGGCGGGAGGCCCAGTACTTC | CSASFPGREAQYF
TRBD1 | NA | TRBJ1-2 | 12 | TRBV11-2 | TGTGCCAGCAGCCTGGACAGGGTTGGCTACACCTTC | CASSLDRVGYTF
NA | NA | TRBJ1-2 | 14 | TRBV5-1 | TGCGCCAGCAGCTTGGAATCCACTACCGGAGGCTACACCTTC | CASSLESTTGGYTF
TRBD2 | once | TRBJ2-1 | 15 | TRBV5-1 | TGCGCCAGCAGCTTTACGGGAGGGCCCCTCAATGAGCAGTTCTTC | CASSFTGGPLNEQFF
NA | NA | TRBJ1-6 | 15 | TRBV2 | TGTGCCAGCAGTCCCCGGGCAGGGGATAATTCACCCCTCCACTTT | CASSPRAGDNSPLHF
NA | NA | TRBJ1-2 | 13 | TRBV28 | TGTGCCAGCAGTGCCGGTGTGTGGTATGGCTACACCTTC | CASSAGVWYGYTF
NA | once | TRBJ2-1 | 14 | TRBV9 | TGTGCCAGCAGCTCCCGGAGGGCCGCAAGTGAGCAGTTCTTC | CASSSRRAASEQFF
TRBD2 | NA | TRBJ2-2 | 17 | TRBV5-7 | TGTGCCAGCAGCTTGGGCGTGACTAGCGGGAACACCGGGGAGCTGTTTTTT | CASSLGVTSGNTGELFF